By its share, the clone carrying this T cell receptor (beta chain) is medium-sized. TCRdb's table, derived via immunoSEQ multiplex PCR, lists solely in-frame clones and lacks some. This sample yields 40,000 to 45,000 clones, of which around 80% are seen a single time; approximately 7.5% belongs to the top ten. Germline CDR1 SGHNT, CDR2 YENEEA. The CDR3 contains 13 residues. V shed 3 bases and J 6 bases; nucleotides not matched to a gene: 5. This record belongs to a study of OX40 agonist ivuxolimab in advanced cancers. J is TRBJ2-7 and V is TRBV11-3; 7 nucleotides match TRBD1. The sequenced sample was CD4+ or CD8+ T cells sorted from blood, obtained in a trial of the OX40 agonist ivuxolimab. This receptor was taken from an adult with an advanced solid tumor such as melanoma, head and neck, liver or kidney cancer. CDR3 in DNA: TGTGCCAGCAGCTTGGGGGCAGGGGGCGAGCAGTACTTC. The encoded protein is CASSLGAGGEQYF.